This T cell receptor (beta chain) was captured by sequencing in a study of cytomegalovirus exposure and HLA in healthy donors. Primers: 60 Vbeta forward and 13 Jbeta reverse. Assay used: immunoSEQ multiplex PCR; TCRdb lists only in-frame clones, some missing. The sample contains over 130,000 clones, approximately 80% of which appear only once. With 3 bases clipped from V and 7 bases from J, the junction kept 6 bases outside the gene matches. Germline lookup yields CDR1 MGHDK and CDR2 SYGVNS. The CDR3 consists of 15 residues. This receptor was obtained from a woman in her 40s in good health and CMV-seropositive. Sequenced material: PBMCs. The chain carries TRBV25-1 and TRBJ2-2, with 9 bases identical to TRBD1. The CDR3 sequence is CASSEPGTGNGELFF. As DNA, the CDR3 is TGTGCCAGCAGTGAGCCCGGGACAGGGAACGGGGAGCTGTTTTTT.